The 20 T cell receptor beta chains listed next were all sequenced from one sample in a study of blood T cell repertoires in COVID-19. Measured with immunoSEQ multiplex PCR; TCRdb has only the in-frame clones, and not every one. This repertoire shows around 400,000 clones, more than 70% found once; its top ten account for more than 9%. The specimen sequenced was peripheral blood. All receptors come from a woman younger than 45 with COVID-19, enrolled during active disease.

V gene TRBV19 combines with J gene TRBJ2-3, with 11 bases aligning to TRBD2. The CDR3 length is 16 residues. Germline lookup yields CDR1 LNHDA and CDR2 SQIVND (reference sequence). Trimming cost V 0 bases and J 6 bases; bases outside gene matches: 5. Here the CDR3 reads CASSIDSASGRDTQYF. CDR3 sequence (DNA): TGTGCCAGTAGTATAGATTCGGCTAGCGGGAGGGATACGCAGTATTTT. Full variable domain (remainder filled in from reference TRBV19 and TRBJ2-3): DGGITQSPKYLFRKEGQNVTLSCEQNLNHDAMYWYRQDPGQGLRLIYYSQIVNDFQKGDIAEGYSVSREKKESFPLTVTSAQKNPTAFYLCASSIDSASGRDTQYFGPGTRLTVL.

The chain uses TRBV25-1 and TRBJ1-6; D is uncertain. V was clipped by 8 bases and J by 4 bases, with 15 bases between them. The CDR3 contains 15 residues. The germline V gene has CDR1 MGHDK and CDR2 SYGVNS. The CDR3 DNA is TGTGCCAGCGAGTTATCCGGGGTATATAATTCACCCCTCCACTTT. Translated, it gives CASELSGVYNSPLHF.

The rearrangement joins TRBV28 to TRBJ1-2, with TRBD1 matching 7 bases. The germline V gene has CDR1 MDHEN and CDR2 SYDVKM. The CDR3 consists of 11 residues. This CDR3 reads CSSGGTYGYTF. The CDR3, as DNA: TGTTCCTCAGGGGGAACCTATGGCTACACCTTC.

This clone was counted a few times. This chain joins TRBV7-9 and TRBJ2-2, with 10 bases identical to TRBD2. The ends lost 10 bases at V and 7 bases at J; junction bases unmatched: 9. The CDR3 totals 14 residues. Germline V gives CDR1 SEHNR, CDR2 FQNEAQ (reference sequence). The CDR3 coding sequence is TGTGCCACCTCTAGCGGGAGCGAAGTCGGGGAGCTGTTTTTT. Amino acids: CATSSGSEVGELFF. Drawing the rest from reference TRBV7-9 and TRBJ2-2, the complete variable domain is DTGVSQNPRHKITKRGQNVTFRCDPISEHNRLYWYRQTLGQGPEFLTYFQNEAQLEKSRLLSDRFSAERPKGSFSTLEIQRTEQGDSAMYLCATSSGSEVGELFFGEGSRLTVL.

The chain links TRBV2 to TRBJ1-2; D perhaps matches TRBD1 (6 bases). The CDR3 is 15 amino acids. Deletions cut 5 bases from V and 8 bases from J, with 21 bases between. Germline assignment: CDR1 SNHLY and CDR2 FYNNEI. The CDR3 here is CASSYYTRDTGGYTF. The CDR3 nucleotides are TGTGCCAGCAGTTACTACACCCGGGACACCGGAGGCTACACCTTC.

The rearrangement links TRBV18 to TRBJ2-2; D gene ambiguous. The CDR3 totals 12 residues. The ends were cut back, 5 bases at V and 9 bases at J, with 10 bases in the middle. In germline, CDR1 is KGHSH, CDR2 LQKENI. The CDR3 region has the DNA TGTGCCAGCTCAGGCCCTAGTTGGGAGCTGTTTTTT. Translating it yields CASSGPSWELFF.

This clone is a singleton in its sample. Other DNA sequences in the sample encode the same CDR3. This chain uses TRBV9 with TRBJ2-7, with a possible D match to TRBD2 (6 bases). The V and J ends lost 2 bases and 0 bases respectively, with 9 bases between them. CDR3 length: 14 amino acids. Germline loops: CDR1 SGDLS, CDR2 YYNGEE. The CDR3 coding sequence is TGTGCCAGCAGCGTCGGCGGGATCTCCTACGAGCAGTACTTC. This sequence encodes CASSVGGISYEQYF.

This clone has more than one count but fewer than ten. The gene calls are TRBV2 and TRBJ1-2, with 7 nucleotides matching TRBD1. Trimming took 6 bases from V and 6 from J; bases not matched to a gene: 10. The CDR3 contains 14 residues. Germline lookup yields CDR1 SNHLY and CDR2 FYNNEI. The CDR3 DNA is TGTGCCAGCAGCGTTTCAGCAGGGGGTGATGGCTACACCTTC. Translated, it gives CASSVSAGGDGYTF.

The chain joins TRBV5-1 to TRBJ1-1; no clear D gene. There are 15 residues in the CDR3. Trimming took off 3 bases at V and 3 bases at J, with 15 bases between the two ends. The V gene's germline CDR1 is SGHRS and CDR2 YFSETQ. The CDR3 region is CASSSTASGDTEAFF. CDR3 nucleotide sequence: TGCGCCAGCAGCTCTACCGCGTCCGGGGACACTGAAGCTTTCTTT.

The chain joins TRBV29-1 to TRBJ2-7; possible D gene TRBD2, 5 bases. Germline CDR1 SQVTM, CDR2 ANQGSEA. V gave up 1 base and J gave up 1 base, with 14 bases separating them. The CDR3 has 15 residues. The CDR3 protein is CSVEVPMEESYEQYF. CDR3 nucleotides: TGCAGCGTTGAAGTGCCCATGGAGGAGTCCTACGAGCAGTACTTC.

This chain links TRBV15 with TRBJ1-4; unclear D gene. V lost 6 bases to trimming and J lost 5 bases, with 10 bases between them. The CDR3 is 13 residues long. Germline CDR1 and CDR2: LNHNV and YYDKDF (reference sequence). CDR3 nucleotide sequence: TGTGCCACCAGTGGAGGTTTCAATGAAAAACTGTTTTTT. It specifies CATSGGFNEKLFF.

The chain has TRBV29-1 and TRBJ2-1; 10 bases fit TRBD2. Germline CDR1 is SQVTM and CDR2 is ANQGSEA. The CDR3 contains 16 residues. Trimming took 4 bases from V and 6 from J; bases not matched to a gene: 12. CDR3 nucleotides: TGCAGCGTTGGTTCTAGCGGGAGAGTTGAATCCAATGAGCAGTTCTTC. This sequence encodes CSVGSSGRVESNEQFF.

This clone has only one observation. The chain links TRBV9 to TRBJ2-5; TRBD1 agrees at 11 bases. The CDR3 sequence is 15 residues long. Looked up from germline, CDR1 is SGDLS and CDR2 is YYNGEE. V shed 2 bases, J shed 5 bases, and the junction held 5 bases outside the gene matches. CDR3 DNA: TGTGCCAGCAGCGTTGGGGACAGGGGGGACGAGACCCAGTACTTC. Translation gives CASSVGDRGDETQYF.

The chain employs TRBV6-5 and TRBJ2-3; 10 positions match TRBD2. The CDR3 covers 13 residues. CDR1 is MNHEY, CDR2 SVGAGI, per germline. V was pared by 5 bases and J by 4 bases, with 0 bases of the junction left unmatched. CDR3 protein: CASSSGRADTQYF. The CDR3 DNA is TGTGCCAGCAGTAGCGGGAGGGCAGATACGCAGTATTTT.

This chain links TRBV6-2 or TRBV6-3 with TRBJ2-7; perhaps TRBD1 as D (6 bases). The CDR3 totals 13 residues. Germline assignment: CDR1 MNHEY and CDR2 SVGEGT. Trimming removed 3 bases from V and 5 bases from J, with 11 bases in between. CDR3 amino acids: CASSYQQGDEQYF. DNA for the CDR3: TGTGCCAGCAGTTATCAACAGGGCGACGAGCAGTACTTC.

The chain joins TRBV23-1 to TRBJ1-6; D may be TRBD1 (6 bases). TRBV23-1 counts as an open reading frame of uncertain function. The ends were cut back, 7 bases at V and 0 bases at J, with 22 bases in the middle. This CDR3 comprises 19 residues. The CDR3 loop reads CASIRGAQRTSSYNSPLHF. In DNA, the CDR3 is TGCGCCAGCATACGGGGGGCACAGCGAACCAGCTCCTATAATTCACCCCTCCACTTT.

This chain joins TRBV28 and TRBJ2-5; D gene unclear. The germline gives CDR1 MDHEN, CDR2 SYDVKM. The CDR3 loop spans 15 amino acids. The V end was cut by 3 bases, the J end by 5 bases, with 16 bases between. The CDR3 region is CASSFPPMGQETQYF. The DNA for the CDR3 is TGTGCCAGCAGTTTCCCCCCAATGGGCCAGGAGACCCAGTACTTC.

The V gene is TRBV3-1 (or the pseudogene TRBV3-2), the J gene TRBJ2-7; tentatively, D is TRBD2 (5 bases). CDR3 length: 13 residues. Germline-derived CDR1 and CDR2 are LGHDT and YNNKEL (reference sequence). V lost 2 bases to trimming and J lost 6 bases, with 11 bases between them. The CDR3 protein is CASSQPSHSEQYF. For the CDR3, the DNA is TGTGCCAGCAGCCAACCTAGCCACTCCGAGCAGTACTTC.

V usage is TRBV5-1 and J usage is TRBJ2-5; D may be TRBD1 (5 bases). This CDR3 region has 14 residues. V was cut by 3 bases and J by 4 bases, with 13 bases left in between. CDR1 SGHRS and CDR2 YFSETQ come from the germline V gene. The CDR3 DNA sequence: TGCGCCAGCAGCTCATCAGGGTTTCGAGAGACCCAGTACTTC. Translation: CASSSSGFRETQYF.

The chain employs TRBV7-9 and TRBJ2-7, with a tentative D call TRBD1 (6 bases). The germline gives CDR1 SEHNR, CDR2 FQNEAQ (reference sequence). CDR3 size: 15 residues. The V end lost 4 bases, the J end lost 5 bases, and 18 bases lay between the germline ends. In nucleotides, the CDR3 is TGTGCCAGCAGCTCTGCCGGGACAAGGACCCACGAGCAGTACTTC. It translates to CASSSAGTRTHEQYF.